Presented here are 26 T cell receptor beta chains from one specimen sequenced in a study of blood T cell repertoires in COVID-19. TCRdb's table, derived via immunoSEQ multiplex PCR, lists solely in-frame clones and lacks some. The sample includes some 140,000 clones, under 95% of them seen just once. Sequencing was done on a sample of peripheral blood. Receptor source: a man between 50 and 59 years old with acute or convalescent COVID-19.

The sample holds one count of this clone. The chain combines TRBV7-9 with TRBJ1-2; 7 bases line up with TRBD1. The J segment lost 8 bases and the V segment lost 5 bases, leaving 5 bases of the junction unmatched. Germline assignment: CDR1 SEHNR and CDR2 FQNEAQ (reference sequence). This CDR3 has 12 residues. The CDR3 spells CASSPQGGGYTF. CDR3 DNA: TGTGCCAGCAGCCCCCAGGGGGGAGGCTACACCTTC.

The genes are TRBV7-9 and TRBJ2-7; D unclear. This CDR3 comprises 17 residues. Germline assignment: CDR1 SEHNR and CDR2 FQNEAQ (reference sequence). Trimming cost V 5 bases and J 4 bases, with 24 bases left between them. CDR3 sequence reads: CASSLLRQTTDSYEQYV. In DNA form, the CDR3 reads TGTGCCAGCAGCCTACTACGCCAGACGACCGATTCATACGAGCAGTACGTC.

Here the CDR3 reads CASSQLPGLAGENTGELFF. For the CDR3, the DNA is TGCGCCAGCAGCCAACTCCCGGGACTAGCGGGAGAAAACACCGGGGAGCTGTTTTTT. The chain joins TRBV4-1 to TRBJ2-2; 14 bases align to TRBD2. This CDR3 contains 19 residues. The junction had 7 bases not matched to a gene; V was cut back by 2 bases and J by 2 bases. The germline CDR1 and CDR2 sequences are MGHRA and YSYEKL.

V is TRBV5-1 and J is TRBJ1-6; D remains ambiguous. V lost 2 bases, J lost 10 bases, and 16 bases lay in between. Germline V gives CDR1 SGHRS, CDR2 YFSETQ. This CDR3 has 15 residues. CDR3 amino acids: CASSLDRGSHSPLHF. As DNA, the CDR3 is TGCGCCAGCAGCTTAGACCGCGGTAGTCACTCACCCCTCCACTTT.

The count of this clone is one. V is TRBV3-1 (or the pseudogene TRBV3-2) and J is TRBJ2-5, with D maybe TRBD2 (7 bases). The CDR3 contains 15 residues. Germline loops: CDR1 LGHDT, CDR2 YNNKEL (reference sequence). Trimming cost V 3 bases and J 2 bases, with 13 bases left between them. The CDR3 sequence is CASSQEGGPQETQYF. The DNA of the CDR3 is TGTGCCAGCAGCCAGGAGGGGGGGCCACAAGAGACCCAGTACTTC.

The count of this clone is one. The chain joins TRBV6-5 to TRBJ2-7, with 10 bases fitting TRBD2. The CDR3 totals 15 residues. Germline V gives CDR1 MNHEY, CDR2 SVGAGI. The J segment lost 0 bases and the V segment lost 6 bases, leaving 5 bases of the junction unmatched. The CDR3 DNA reads TGTGCCAGCAGAAATAGCGGGGGGTCCTCCTACGAGCAGTACGTC. Translating it yields CASRNSGGSSYEQYV.

The chain combines TRBV30 with TRBJ2-1, with 12 bases fitting TRBD2. Looked up from germline, CDR1 is GTSNPN and CDR2 is SVGIG (reference sequence). The J segment lost 4 bases and the V segment lost 2 bases, leaving 9 bases of the junction unmatched. This CDR3 is built from 17 residues. DNA for the CDR3: TGTGCCTGGAGTCCCCTAGCGGGAGGGCCGGGTTACAATGAGCAGTTCTTC. Its translation is CAWSPLAGGPGYNEQFF.

The chain has TRBV21-1 and TRBJ2-1; the D call of TRBD2 is as the table states it, not checked on the DNA. TRBV21-1 has pseudogene status. The CDR3 consists of 14 residues. Here the CDR3 DNA reads TGTGCCAGCAGCAAAGGACCGGGGGTCAATGAGCAGTTCTTC. It translates to CASSKGPGVNEQFF.

The chain employs TRBV10-2 and TRBJ2-1, with TRBD2 matching over 9 bases. The J segment lost 10 bases and the V segment lost 2 bases, leaving 9 bases of the junction unmatched. Germline V lookup: CDR1 WSHSY, CDR2 SAAADI. The CDR3 consists of 15 residues. The CDR3 is CASSEPGLAGGEQFF. CDR3 DNA sequence: TGCGCCAGCAGTGAGCCGGGACTTGCGGGAGGGGAGCAGTTCTTC.

The V gene is TRBV19, the J gene TRBJ2-4, with D possibly matching TRBD1 (5 bases). V lost 7 bases, J lost 0 bases, and 16 bases lay in between. This CDR3 region has 16 residues. Per germline, CDR1 LNHDA and CDR2 SQIVND (reference sequence). CDR3 in amino acids: CASKLAGNLAKNIQYF. The CDR3 DNA reads as TGTGCCAGTAAACTGGCAGGGAATCTAGCCAAAAACATTCAGTACTTC.

V is TRBV19 and J is TRBJ2-7; possibly TRBD1 for D (5 bases). CDR3 length: 16 residues. Between the trimmed V and J ends, which lost 4 bases and 6 bases, there was a span of 22 bases. Germline V gene lookup returns CDR1 LNHDA and CDR2 SQIVND (reference sequence). The CDR3 sequence: CASSTPDSLGPFEQYF. In DNA form, the CDR3 reads TGTGCCAGTAGTACCCCAGACAGTTTGGGGCCCTTCGAGCAGTACTTC.

The chain employs TRBV5-1 and TRBJ2-3, with TRBD2 identical over 7 bases. Per germline, CDR1 SGHRS and CDR2 YFSETQ. The CDR3 consists of 18 residues. Trimming cost V 8 bases and J 0 bases; bases outside gene matches: 18. The chain's CDR3 is CASSRRSGTGGSTDTQYF. The DNA for the CDR3 is TGCGCCAGTTCGAGGAGGTCTGGGACGGGAGGAAGCACAGATACGCAGTATTTT.

The CDR3 spells CASGDRVNHQPQHF. The CDR3 DNA sequence: TGTGCCAGCGGAGACAGGGTTAATCACCAGCCCCAGCATTTT. The chain is built from TRBV6-5 and TRBJ1-5; TRBD1 matches 7 bases. CDR1 and CDR2 (germline): MNHEY, SVGAGI. V was clipped by 8 bases and J by 7 bases; unmatched bases: 11. CDR3 length: 14 residues.

This chain links TRBV5-5 with TRBJ2-7; tentatively, D is TRBD1 (6 bases). The CDR3 length is 14 residues. V was pared by 2 bases and J by 2 bases, with 11 bases between. Germline-derived CDR1 and CDR2 are SGHKS and YYEKEE (reference sequence). The CDR3 region is CASSLLRDTYEQYV. The CDR3 coding sequence is TGTGCCAGCAGCTTACTCCGGGACACCTACGAGCAGTACGTC.

The chain carries TRBV6-5 and TRBJ2-1, with D perhaps matching TRBD1 (6 bases). CDR1 and CDR2 from the germline V gene are MNHEY and SVGAGI. V was pared by 6 bases and J by 7 bases, with 16 bases between. CDR3 size: 14 residues. The DNA for the CDR3 is TGTGCCAGCAGCCTCAGGGGCCTCGAGAATGAGCAGTTCTTC. This sequence encodes CASSLRGLENEQFF.

The chain is built from TRBV7-3 and TRBJ2-3; tentatively, D is TRBD1 (6 bases). The CDR3 runs 14 residues. V was trimmed by 1 base and J by 2 bases, leaving 7 bases between them. The germline CDR1 and CDR2 sequences are SGHTA and FQGTGA. CDR3 bases: TGTGCCAGCAGCTTAAGGGGGCTCACAGATACGCAGTATTTT. Translation gives CASSLRGLTDTQYF. The variable domain in full, completed from reference TRBV7-3 and TRBJ2-3, reads GAGVSQTPSNKVTEKGKYVELRCDPISGHTALYWYRQSLGQGPEFLIYFQGTGAADDSGLPNDRFFAVRPEGSVSTLKIQRTERGDSAVYLCASSLRGLTDTQYFGPGTRLTVL.

The sample holds a few counts of this clone. This chain joins TRBV24-1 and TRBJ1-1; D gene uncertain. The germline CDR1 and CDR2 sequences are KGHDR and SFDVKD. With 9 bases removed from V and 4 bases from J, the gap between germline ends came to 14 bases. There are 13 residues in the CDR3. The CDR3 protein is CATRDHRSTEAFF. CDR3 sequence (DNA): TGTGCCACCCGGGATCACCGGAGCACTGAAGCTTTCTTT.

This sequence joins TRBV29-1 and TRBJ2-5, with a weak D call TRBD1 (6 bases). Germline V gives CDR1 SQVTM, CDR2 ANQGSEA. Trimming removed 4 bases at V and 4 bases at J, with 16 bases between. This CDR3 is 14 amino acids long. The CDR3 nucleotides are TGCAGCGTTGCTTACAGGGTTTCGGGAGAGACCCAGTACTTC. Translating it yields CSVAYRVSGETQYF.

This clone has a handful of counts. The V gene is TRBV19, the J gene TRBJ2-7; D remains ambiguous. The CDR3 length is 16 residues. The germline CDR1 and CDR2 sequences are LNHDA and SQIVND (reference sequence). Trimming cost V 5 bases and J 3 bases, with 20 bases left between them. The CDR3: CASSGKSAARDYEQYF. CDR3 in DNA: TGTGCCAGTAGTGGTAAATCGGCGGCCAGAGACTACGAGCAGTACTTC.

This chain connects TRBV30 to TRBJ2-2; D uncertain. Germline V CDR1 and CDR2: GTSNPN, SVGIG (reference sequence). The CDR3 is made up of 13 amino acids. V lost 1 base and J 6 bases, leaving 9 bases between the germline ends. Here the CDR3 reads CAWSAYQAGELFF. CDR3 DNA: TGTGCCTGGAGTGCTTATCAGGCCGGGGAGCTGTTTTTT.

The genes are TRBV11-2 and TRBJ2-1; maybe TRBD1 (5 bases). This CDR3 has 13 amino acids. V lost 1 base and J lost 13, with 14 bases in between. Germline values: CDR1 SGHAT, CDR2 FQNNGV. The chain's CDR3 is CASSLGFVQGQFF. Here the CDR3 DNA reads TGTGCCAGCAGCTTAGGGTTTGTCCAGGGCCAGTTCTTC.

This chain joins TRBV5-1 and TRBJ1-2; TRBD1 matches 11 bases. Germline values: CDR1 SGHRS, CDR2 YFSETQ. CDR3 length equals 16 residues. Losses at the gene ends were 4 bases for V and 7 bases for J; bases not matched to a gene: 12. In DNA, the CDR3 is TGCGCCAGCAGCCACGGAACCGGACAGGGGGCCACTGGCTACACCTTC. Encoded protein: CASSHGTGQGATGYTF.

Comments on this clone: Other DNA sequences within the sample encode an identical CDR3. The CDR3 sequence: CASSPGAGENYGYTF. The CDR3 nucleotides are TGTGCCAGCTCACCGGGAGCAGGGGAGAACTATGGCTACACCTTC. The V gene is TRBV18, the J gene TRBJ1-2, with D possibly TRBD1 on 6 matching bases. Germline CDR1 is KGHSH and CDR2 is LQKENI. Trimming cost V 3 bases and J 2 bases, with 13 bases left between them. This CDR3 comprises 15 residues.

The rearrangement links TRBV10-3 to TRBJ1-6; weak D call: TRBD1 (5 bases). V dropped 2 bases and J dropped 7 bases, with 9 bases sitting between them. This CDR3 has 14 amino acids. CDR1 ENHRY and CDR2 SYGVKD come from the germline V gene. CDR3 amino acids: CAISEQGPNSPLHF. CDR3 DNA sequence: TGTGCCATCAGTGAGCAGGGCCCCAATTCACCCCTCCACTTT.

In its sample, this clone was seen once. This chain joins TRBV9 and TRBJ2-1; tentatively, D is TRBD2 (5 bases). The CDR3 has 15 residues. CDR1 is SGDLS, CDR2 YYNGEE, per germline. V shed 2 bases and J shed 3 bases, with 12 bases lying between them. CDR3 DNA: TGTGCCAGCAGCGTCTCGAGGGAAGGCTACAATGAGCAGTTCTTC. It encodes CASSVSREGYNEQFF.

The rearrangement joins TRBV18 to TRBJ2-3; D not certain. Trimming pared 5 bases from V and 4 bases from J, leaving 13 bases between. The CDR3 spans 14 residues. Germline V CDR1 and CDR2: KGHSH, LQKENI. The CDR3 sequence is CASSKSVYADTQYF. CDR3 bases: TGTGCCAGCTCAAAAAGCGTTTATGCAGATACGCAGTATTTT.